A single T cell receptor beta chain is shown here with its context. Its specificity is not known. The data are from a study of shared clonotypes between healthy human individuals. General study results and limits: Clonotypes not shared had lower generation probabilities than those common to all four donors.

Only in-frame clones appear in the TCRdb table, and some are missing; sequencing was by immunoSEQ multiplex PCR. The table includes 900,000 to 1,200,000 clones, 75% to 80% detected once. This CDR3 has 15 amino acids. From germline, CDR1 is SGHDN and CDR2 FVKESK. Trimming took off 0 bases at V and 5 bases at J, with 13 bases between the two ends. Sequencing was performed on memory CD4+ T cells from PBMCs. Subset of the sample: CD45RA-negative fraction. The chain carries TRBV14 and TRBJ2-5, with D perhaps matching TRBD2 (6 bases). The source is a man younger than 35 in good health. Some clones in this sample may be carry-over from other donors' samples. The CDR3 sequence is CASSQEWRSGETQYF. The CDR3 bases are TGTGCCAGCAGCCAAGAATGGCGGAGCGGGGAGACCCAGTACTTC.